This record covers a single T cell receptor beta chain. The CDR3 extends over 13 amino acids. Germline CDR1 reads MNHEY; CDR2 reads SVGEGT. With V trimmed by 6 bases and J by 5 bases, 6 bases remained unmatched. The sample comes from a study of blood T cells in healthy people across ages. Then a second PCR, running roughly 7 to 11 cycles, was carried out with a sample-barcoded 5' primer and a J-beta primer mix. TCRdb reprocessed the 5' RACE reads with MiXCR, giving one entry per CDR3 protein. This repertoire shows roughly 1,000,000 distinct CDR3 sequences, roughly 24% found once; its top ten account for approximately 0.71%. This same sample was also taken into another study, of T cells of mothers and their children.

The specimen sequenced was blood. The chain links TRBV6-2 or TRBV6-3 to TRBJ2-7, with TRBD1 matching 8 bases. This TCR derives from a girl aged 2-10 years in good health. This CDR3 is CASRKTGEHEQYF. The DNA of the CDR3 is TGTGCCAGCAGAAAGACAGGGGAACACGAGCAGTACTTC.